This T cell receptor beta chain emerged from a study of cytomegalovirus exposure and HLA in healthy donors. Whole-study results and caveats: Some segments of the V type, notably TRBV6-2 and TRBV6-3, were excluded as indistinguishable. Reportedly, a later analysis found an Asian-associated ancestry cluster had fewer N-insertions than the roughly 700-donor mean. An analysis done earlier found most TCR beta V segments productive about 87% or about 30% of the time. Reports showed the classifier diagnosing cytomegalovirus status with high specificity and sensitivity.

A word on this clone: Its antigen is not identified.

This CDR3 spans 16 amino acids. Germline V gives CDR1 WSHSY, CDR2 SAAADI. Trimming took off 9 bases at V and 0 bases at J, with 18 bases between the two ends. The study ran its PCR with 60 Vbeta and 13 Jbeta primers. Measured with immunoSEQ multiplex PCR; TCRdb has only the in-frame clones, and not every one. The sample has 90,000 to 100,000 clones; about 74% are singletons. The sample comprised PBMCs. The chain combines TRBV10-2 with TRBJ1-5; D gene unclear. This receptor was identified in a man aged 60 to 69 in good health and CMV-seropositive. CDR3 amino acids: CASTDSPPDSNQPQHF. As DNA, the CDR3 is TGCGCCAGTACGGACTCCCCCCCTGATAGCAATCAGCCCCAGCATTTT.